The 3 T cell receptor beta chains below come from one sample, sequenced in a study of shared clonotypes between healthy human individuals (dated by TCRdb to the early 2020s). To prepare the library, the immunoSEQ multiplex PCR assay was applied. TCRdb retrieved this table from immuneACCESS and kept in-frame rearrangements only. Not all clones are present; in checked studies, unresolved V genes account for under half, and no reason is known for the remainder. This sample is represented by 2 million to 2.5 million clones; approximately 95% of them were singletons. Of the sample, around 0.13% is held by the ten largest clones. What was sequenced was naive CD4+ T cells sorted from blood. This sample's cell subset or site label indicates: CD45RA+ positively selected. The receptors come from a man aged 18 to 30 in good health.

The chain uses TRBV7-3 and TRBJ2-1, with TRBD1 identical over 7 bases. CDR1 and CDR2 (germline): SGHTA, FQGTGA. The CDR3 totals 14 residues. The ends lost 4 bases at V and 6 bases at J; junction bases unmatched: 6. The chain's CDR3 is CASSSGTDGNEQFF. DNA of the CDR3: TGTGCCAGCAGCTCGGGGACAGACGGCAATGAGCAGTTCTTC.

The CDR3 sequence is CAISKTGNDSPLHF. In DNA, the CDR3 is TGTGCCATCAGTAAGACCGGGAATGATTCACCCCTCCACTTT. The rearrangement links TRBV10-3 to TRBJ1-6; no clear D gene. Germline V gene data show CDR1 as ENHRY and CDR2 as SYGVKD. The CDR3 contains 14 residues. Trimming removed 5 bases from V and 8 bases from J, with 13 bases in between.

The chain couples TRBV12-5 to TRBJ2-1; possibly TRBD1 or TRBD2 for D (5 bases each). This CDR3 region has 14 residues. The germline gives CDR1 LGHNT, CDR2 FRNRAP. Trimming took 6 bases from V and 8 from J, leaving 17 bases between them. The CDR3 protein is CASGKTPGPHEQFF. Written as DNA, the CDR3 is TGTGCTAGTGGCAAGACCCCGGGGCCTCATGAGCAGTTCTTC.